The sequence of this T cell receptor (beta chain) was determined in a study of blood T cell repertoires in COVID-19. Study as a whole: Donors in the United States, Italy and Spain gave samples during acute or convalescent COVID-19. Sample material is recorded as cDNA or gDNA derived from T cells, B-cell-depleted T cells, or PBMCs.

This clone has more than one count but fewer than ten. In the study's own analysis: Reference gene primer amplification yielded estimated nucleated cell counts. Repertoires were generated with immunoSEQ multiplex PCR, while TCRdb's copy carries only in-frame clones and drops some. The DNA gave D and trimming, while V, J and clone size come from that table. The data contain 250,000 to 300,000 clones, approximately 85% of them singletons. Germline V lookup: CDR1 SEHNR, CDR2 FQNEAQ (reference sequence). V was shortened by 0 bases and J by 2 bases, with 7 bases between the two germline ends. The length of the CDR3 is 14 residues.

This chain uses TRBV7-9 with TRBJ1-2; no definite D call. The sample taken for sequencing was peripheral blood. The receptor's source is a woman aged 70-85 years with acute or convalescent COVID-19. The CDR3 nucleotides read TGTGCCAGCAGCTTAGCGCGCGGGAACTATGGCTACACCTTC. It specifies CASSLARGNYGYTF.